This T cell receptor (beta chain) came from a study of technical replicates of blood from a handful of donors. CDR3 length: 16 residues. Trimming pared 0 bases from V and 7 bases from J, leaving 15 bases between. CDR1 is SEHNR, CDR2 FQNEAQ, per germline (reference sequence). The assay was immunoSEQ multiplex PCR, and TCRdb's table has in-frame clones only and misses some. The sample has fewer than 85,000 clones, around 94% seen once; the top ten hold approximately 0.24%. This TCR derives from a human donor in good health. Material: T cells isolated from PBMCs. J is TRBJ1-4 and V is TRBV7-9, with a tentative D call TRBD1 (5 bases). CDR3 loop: CASSLALGGTGEKLFF. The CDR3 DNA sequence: TGTGCCAGCAGCTTAGCGCTCGGCGGGACCGGTGAAAAACTGTTTTTT.